The rows below give T cell receptor beta chains drawn from one sample of a study of blood T cell repertoires in COVID-19. The assay was immunoSEQ multiplex PCR, and TCRdb's table has in-frame clones only and misses some. The sample contains 170,000 or so clones, over 80% of which appear only once. The specimen sequenced was peripheral blood. The receptor source for this set is a woman aged 55-70 years with acute or convalescent COVID-19. Each CDR3 is given with its conserved first and last residue. A D gene is named only where the DNA matches it firmly. Size is omitted from some rows. Given values are once, few, many or a class for expanded clones.

>TRBJ2-4|TRBD1|TRBV5-5|-
TGTGCCAGCAGCTTGGGGCCGACAGGGTCGGCCAAAAACATTCAGTACTTC
CASSLGPTGSAKNIQYF
>TRBJ2-4|TRBD1|TRBV27|-
TGTGCCAGCAGTTTTGGGGACAGGGGCACGAACATTCAGTACTTC
CASSFGDRGTNIQYF
>TRBJ1-6|-|TRBV6-5|-
TGTGCCAGTATGGGTGACACAGGCTCTAATTCACCCCTCCACTTT
CASMGDTGSNSPLHF
>TRBJ1-1|TRBD1|TRBV5-1|-
TGCGCCAGCAGGGGGGAGACAGGGGTCACTGAAGCTTTCTTT
CASRGETGVTEAFF
>TRBJ1-1|-|TRBV7-9|-
TGTGCCAGCAGCTTTACGGGTGGCACTGAAGCTTTCTTT
CASSFTGGTEAFF
>TRBJ1-1|-|TRBV18|-
TGTGCCAGCTCACTCTTACAACACAAAATGAACACTGAAGCTTTCTTT
CASSLLQHKMNTEAFF
>TRBJ2-7|TRBD1|TRBV28|-
TGTGCCAGCAGGGGACAGCCCCCCTCCTACGAGCAGTACTTC
CASRGQPPSYEQYF
>TRBJ1-1|-|TRBV10-2|-
TGCGCCAGCAGTGAGTCTGCAGGGTTAACTGAAGCTTTCTTT
CASSESAGLTEAFF
>TRBJ2-1|-|TRBV4-3|-
TGCGCCAGCAGCCTGGACACTTACTACAATGAGCAGTTCTTC
CASSLDTYYNEQFF
>TRBJ2-5|-|TRBV6-5|-
TGTGCCAGCAGTTACTCGATGGCAGAAGAGACCCAGTACTTC
CASSYSMAEETQYF
>TRBJ1-4|-|TRBV28|-
TGTGCCAGCTTTCAGGGCCACGAAAAACTGTTTTTT
CASFQGHEKLFF
>TRBJ2-6|-|TRBV28|-
TGTGCCAGCAGTAAAACAGGGTCTGGGGCCAACGTCCTGACTTTC
CASSKTGSGANVLTF
>TRBJ2-7|-|TRBV6-2/TRBV6-3|-
TGTGCCAGCAGCTCGATGGGGAGAAGCTCCTACGAGCAGTACTTC
CASSSMGRSSYEQYF
>TRBJ2-6|TRBD2|TRBV11-3|once
TGTGCCAGCAGCGGGAGGGGCCTCTCTGGGGCCAACGTCCTGACTTTC
CASSGRGLSGANVLTF
>TRBJ2-1|TRBD2|TRBV7-9|-
TGTGCCAGCAGCTTTAGCGGGGGCAATGAGCAGTTCTTC
CASSFSGGNEQFF
>TRBJ1-2|-|TRBV7-2|-
TGTGCCAGCAGCTTGGGCCAGGGCTCTACCTATGGCTACACCTTC
CASSLGQGSTYGYTF
>TRBJ1-5|-|TRBV28|-
TGTGCCAGCAGTCAGGGTCCCAATAGCAATCAGCCCCAGCATTTT
CASSQGPNSNQPQHF